The T cell receptor (beta chain) under discussion was sequenced for a study of cytomegalovirus exposure and HLA in healthy donors. Donors were nominally healthy when sampled, though unrecorded immune exposures were likely. Points on this clone: Its antigen is still unknown. Different DNA sequences within this sample yield the same CDR3.

Study-level results: Overall, approximately 150 TCR beta chains were annotated as cytomegalovirus-associated. HLA alleles showed associations with about 15,000 TCR beta sequences in a later analysis, at a 0.05 false discovery rate.

Per the germline V gene, CDR1 is MNHNS and CDR2 is SASEGT. The CDR3 loop spans 16 amino acids. The V segment lost 3 bases and the J segment 3 bases; nucleotides outside the gene matches: 6. 13 Jbeta primers and 60 Vbeta primers were used for the PCR. Profiling relied on immunoSEQ multiplex PCR, and the TCRdb table lists in-frame clones only, not all of them. The sample carries about 94,000 clones, 74% recorded once. This rearrangement joins TRBV6-1 to TRBJ2-1; 9 nucleotides line up with TRBD1. The TCR was taken from a man aged 25-45 years in good health and CMV-seropositive. Material for sequencing was PBMCs. The CDR3 spells CASSEDRGILYNEQFF. The CDR3 region has the DNA TGTGCCAGCAGTGAGGACAGGGGAATCCTCTACAATGAGCAGTTCTTC.